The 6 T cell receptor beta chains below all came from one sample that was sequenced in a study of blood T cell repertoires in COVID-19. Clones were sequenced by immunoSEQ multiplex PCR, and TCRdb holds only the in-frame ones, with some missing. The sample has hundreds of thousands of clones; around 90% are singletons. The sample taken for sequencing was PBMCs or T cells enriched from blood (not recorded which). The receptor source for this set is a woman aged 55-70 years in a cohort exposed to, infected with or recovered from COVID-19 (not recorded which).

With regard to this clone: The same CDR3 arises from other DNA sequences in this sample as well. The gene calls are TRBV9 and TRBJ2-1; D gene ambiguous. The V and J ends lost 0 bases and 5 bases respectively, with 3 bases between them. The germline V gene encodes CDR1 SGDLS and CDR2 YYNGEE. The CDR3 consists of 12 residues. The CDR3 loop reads CASSVADNEQFF. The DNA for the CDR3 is TGTGCCAGCAGCGTAGCAGACAATGAGCAGTTCTTC.

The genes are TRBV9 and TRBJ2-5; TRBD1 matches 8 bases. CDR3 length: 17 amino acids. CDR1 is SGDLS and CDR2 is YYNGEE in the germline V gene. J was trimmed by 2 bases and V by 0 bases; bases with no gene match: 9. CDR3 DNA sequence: TGTGCCAGCAGCGTAGCAGGGACAGGCTTTGGGCAAGAGACCCAGTACTTC. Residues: CASSVAGTGFGQETQYF.

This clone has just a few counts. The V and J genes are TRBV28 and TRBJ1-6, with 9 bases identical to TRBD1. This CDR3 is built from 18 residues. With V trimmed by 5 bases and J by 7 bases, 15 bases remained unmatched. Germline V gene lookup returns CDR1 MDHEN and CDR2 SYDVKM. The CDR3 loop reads CASSLVTGTGFRNSPLHF. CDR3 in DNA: TGTGCCAGCAGTCTCGTGACCGGGACAGGGTTTCGGAATTCACCCCTCCACTTT.

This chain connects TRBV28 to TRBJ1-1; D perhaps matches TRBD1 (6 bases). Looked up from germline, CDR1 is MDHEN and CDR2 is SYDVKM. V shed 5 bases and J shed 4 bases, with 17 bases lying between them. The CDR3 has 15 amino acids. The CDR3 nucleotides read TGTGCCAGCAGTCCGCGTGGCAGGGGTAGCACTGAAGCTTTCTTT. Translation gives CASSPRGRGSTEAFF.

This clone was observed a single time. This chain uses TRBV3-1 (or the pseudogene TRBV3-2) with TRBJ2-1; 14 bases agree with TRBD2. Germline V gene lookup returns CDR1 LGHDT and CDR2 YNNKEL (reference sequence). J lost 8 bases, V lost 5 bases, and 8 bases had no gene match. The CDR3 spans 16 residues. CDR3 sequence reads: CASSLWTSGRPHEQFF. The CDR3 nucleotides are TGTGCCAGCAGCTTGTGGACTAGCGGGAGGCCGCATGAGCAGTTCTTC.

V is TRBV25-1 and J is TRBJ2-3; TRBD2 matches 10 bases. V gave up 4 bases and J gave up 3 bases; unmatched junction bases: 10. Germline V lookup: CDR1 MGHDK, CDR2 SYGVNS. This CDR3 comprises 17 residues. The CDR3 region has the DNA TGTGCCAGCAGTGCAGCGGGAGGGCCTTCGATAACAGATACGCAGTATTTT. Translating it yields CASSAAGGPSITDTQYF.